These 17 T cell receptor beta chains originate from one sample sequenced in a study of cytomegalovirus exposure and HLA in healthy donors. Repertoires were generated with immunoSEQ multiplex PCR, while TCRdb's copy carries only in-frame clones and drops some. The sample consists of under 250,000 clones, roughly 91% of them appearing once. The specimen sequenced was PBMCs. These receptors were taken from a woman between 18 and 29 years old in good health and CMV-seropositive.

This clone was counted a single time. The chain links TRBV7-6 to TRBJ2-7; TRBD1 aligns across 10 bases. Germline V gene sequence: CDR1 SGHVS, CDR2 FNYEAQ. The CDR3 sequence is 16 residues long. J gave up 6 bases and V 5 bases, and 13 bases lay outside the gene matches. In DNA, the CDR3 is TGTGCCAGCAGCGTACTAACAGGGGGACAGGGGATCGAGCAGTACTTC. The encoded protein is CASSVLTGGQGIEQYF.

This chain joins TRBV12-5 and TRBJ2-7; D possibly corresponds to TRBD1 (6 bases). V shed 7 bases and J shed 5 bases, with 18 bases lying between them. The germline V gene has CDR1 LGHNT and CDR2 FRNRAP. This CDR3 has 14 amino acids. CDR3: CASVAQGKLHEQYF. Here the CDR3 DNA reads TGTGCTAGTGTTGCGCAGGGGAAACTCCACGAGCAGTACTTC.

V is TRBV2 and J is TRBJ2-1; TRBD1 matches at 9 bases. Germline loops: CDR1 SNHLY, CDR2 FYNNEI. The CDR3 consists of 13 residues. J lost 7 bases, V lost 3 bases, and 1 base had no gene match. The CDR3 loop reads CASSEDRGNEQFF. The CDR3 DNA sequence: TGTGCCAGCAGTGAGGACAGGGGTAATGAGCAGTTCTTC.

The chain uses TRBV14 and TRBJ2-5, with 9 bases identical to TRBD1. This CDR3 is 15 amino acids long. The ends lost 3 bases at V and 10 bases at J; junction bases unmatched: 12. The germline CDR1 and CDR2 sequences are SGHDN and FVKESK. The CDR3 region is CASSHRTGVGKVQYF. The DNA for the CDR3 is TGTGCCAGCAGCCATCGGACAGGGGTTGGAAAGGTCCAGTACTTC.

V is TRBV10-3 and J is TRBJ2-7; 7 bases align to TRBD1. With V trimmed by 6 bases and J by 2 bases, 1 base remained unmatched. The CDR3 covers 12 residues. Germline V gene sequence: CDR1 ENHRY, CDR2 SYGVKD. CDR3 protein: CAIRRGPYEQYF. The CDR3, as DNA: TGTGCCATCAGGAGGGGGCCCTACGAGCAGTACTTC.

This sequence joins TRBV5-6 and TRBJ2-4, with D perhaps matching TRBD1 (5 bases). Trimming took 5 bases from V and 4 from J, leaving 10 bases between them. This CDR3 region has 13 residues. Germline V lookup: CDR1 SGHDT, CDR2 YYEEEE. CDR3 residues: CASRPRQKNIQYF. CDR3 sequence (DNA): TGTGCCAGCAGACCCAGACAGAAAAACATTCAGTACTTC.

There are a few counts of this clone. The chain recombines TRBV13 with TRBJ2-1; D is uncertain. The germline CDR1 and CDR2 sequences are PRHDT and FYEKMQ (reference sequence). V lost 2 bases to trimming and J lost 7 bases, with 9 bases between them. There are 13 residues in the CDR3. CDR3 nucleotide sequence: TGTGCCAGCAGCTTAAACAGAAGGAATGAGCAGTTCTTC. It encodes CASSLNRRNEQFF.

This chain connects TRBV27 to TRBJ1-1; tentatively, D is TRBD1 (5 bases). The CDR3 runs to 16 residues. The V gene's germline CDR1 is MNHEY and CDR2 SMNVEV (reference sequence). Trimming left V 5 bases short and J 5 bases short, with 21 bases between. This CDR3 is CASSLPPGRGVTEAFF. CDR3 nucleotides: TGTGCCAGCAGTCTACCACCGGGACGGGGGGTGACTGAAGCTTTCTTT.

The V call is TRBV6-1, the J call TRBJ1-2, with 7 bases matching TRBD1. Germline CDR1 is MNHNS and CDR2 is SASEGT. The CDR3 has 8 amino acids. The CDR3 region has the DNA TGTGCGACAGGGCCTGGGACCTTC. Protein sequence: CATGPGTF.

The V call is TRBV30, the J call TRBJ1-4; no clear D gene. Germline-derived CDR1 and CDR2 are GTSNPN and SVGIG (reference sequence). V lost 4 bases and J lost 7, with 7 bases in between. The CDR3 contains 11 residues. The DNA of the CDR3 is TGTGCCTGGACCCGAGGTGAAAAACTGTTTTTT. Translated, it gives CAWTRGEKLFF.

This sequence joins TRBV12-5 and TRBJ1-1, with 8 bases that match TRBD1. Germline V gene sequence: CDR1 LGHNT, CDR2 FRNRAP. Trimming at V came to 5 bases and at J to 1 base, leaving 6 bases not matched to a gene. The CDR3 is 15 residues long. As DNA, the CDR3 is TGTGCTAGTGGTGGAGACAGGGGAACGAACACTGAAGCTTTCTTT. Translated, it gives CASGGDRGTNTEAFF.

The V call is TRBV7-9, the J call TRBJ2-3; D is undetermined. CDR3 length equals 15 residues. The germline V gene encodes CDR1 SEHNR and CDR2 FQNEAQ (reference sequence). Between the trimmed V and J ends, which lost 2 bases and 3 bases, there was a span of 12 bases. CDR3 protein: CASSLTSPGTDTQYF. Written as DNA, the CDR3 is TGTGCCAGCAGCTTAACTTCTCCCGGGACAGATACGCAGTATTTT.

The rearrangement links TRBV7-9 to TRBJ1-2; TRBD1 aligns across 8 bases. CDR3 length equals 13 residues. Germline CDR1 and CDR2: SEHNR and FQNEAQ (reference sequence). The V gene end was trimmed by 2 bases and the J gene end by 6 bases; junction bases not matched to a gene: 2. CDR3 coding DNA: TGTGCCAGCAGCTTACGACAGGGGAATGGCTACACCTTC. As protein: CASSLRQGNGYTF.

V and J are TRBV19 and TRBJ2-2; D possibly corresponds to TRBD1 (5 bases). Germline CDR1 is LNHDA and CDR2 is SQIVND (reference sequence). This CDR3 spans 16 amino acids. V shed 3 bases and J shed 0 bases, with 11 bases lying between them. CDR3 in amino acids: CASSMDIPTNTGELFF. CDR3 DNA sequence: TGTGCCAGTAGTATGGACATCCCGACGAACACCGGGGAGCTGTTTTTT.

The CDR3 protein is CASSEDRDNLEPQHF. The CDR3 DNA reads as TGTGCCAGCAGTGAGGACAGGGATAATTTGGAGCCCCAGCATTTT. V gene TRBV9 combines with J gene TRBJ1-5, with 8 nucleotides matching TRBD1. From germline, CDR1 is SGDLS and CDR2 YYNGEE. This CDR3 has 15 amino acids. Trimming removed 5 bases from V and 8 bases from J; junction bases left unmatched: 12.

The CDR3 loop is CASRLGPSYEQYF. CDR3 bases: TGTGCCAGCAGACTAGGCCCGTCCTACGAGCAGTACTTC. The chain combines TRBV19 with TRBJ2-7; D might be TRBD2 (6 bases). This CDR3 is built from 13 residues. The germline V gene has CDR1 LNHDA and CDR2 SQIVND (reference sequence). The V end was cut by 9 bases, the J end by 1 base, with 13 bases between.

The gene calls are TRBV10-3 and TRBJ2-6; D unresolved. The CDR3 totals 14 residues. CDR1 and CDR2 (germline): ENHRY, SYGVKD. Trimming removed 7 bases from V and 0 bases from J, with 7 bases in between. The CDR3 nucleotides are TGTGCCATCACCGGGTACTCTGGGGCCAACGTCCTGACTTTC. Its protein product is CAITGYSGANVLTF.